This T cell receptor (beta chain) was documented in a study of blood T cell repertoires in COVID-19. Residents of around 24 US areas, aged about 18 to 89 years, made up the participants. Exposed participants encountered a COVID-19 case during the 2 weeks preceding study entry. TCRdb keeps only in-frame clones here, not all; method: immunoSEQ multiplex PCR. The sample holds 220,000 or so clones, nearly 90% seen once. CDR1 SNHLY and CDR2 FYNNEI come from the germline V gene. V lost 1 base to trimming and J lost 7 bases, with 14 bases between them. The CDR3 is 15 amino acids. Sequencing used PBMCs or T cells enriched from blood (not recorded which). The rearrangement joins TRBV2 to TRBJ1-5, with D possibly being TRBD1 (5 bases). The sequence came from a man in his thirties or forties who had been exposed to COVID-19. The CDR3 bases are TGTGCCAGCAGTGAAGTGGCAGGGCTTCTCCAGCCCCAGCATTTT. Its protein product is CASSEVAGLLQPQHF.